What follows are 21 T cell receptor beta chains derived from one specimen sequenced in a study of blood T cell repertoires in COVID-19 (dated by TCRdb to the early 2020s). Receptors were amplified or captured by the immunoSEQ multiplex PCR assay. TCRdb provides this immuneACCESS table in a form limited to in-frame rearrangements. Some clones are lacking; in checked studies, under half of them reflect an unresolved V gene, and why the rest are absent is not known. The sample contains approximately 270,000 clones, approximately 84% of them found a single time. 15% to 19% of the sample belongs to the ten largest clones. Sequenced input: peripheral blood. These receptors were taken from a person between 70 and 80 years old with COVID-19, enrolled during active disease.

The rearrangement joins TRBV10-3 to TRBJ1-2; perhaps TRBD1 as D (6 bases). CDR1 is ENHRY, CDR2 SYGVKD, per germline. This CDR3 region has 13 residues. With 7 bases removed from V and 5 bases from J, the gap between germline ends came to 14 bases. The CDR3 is CAIKLQGMYGYTF. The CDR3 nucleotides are TGTGCCATCAAATTACAGGGAATGTATGGCTACACCTTC.

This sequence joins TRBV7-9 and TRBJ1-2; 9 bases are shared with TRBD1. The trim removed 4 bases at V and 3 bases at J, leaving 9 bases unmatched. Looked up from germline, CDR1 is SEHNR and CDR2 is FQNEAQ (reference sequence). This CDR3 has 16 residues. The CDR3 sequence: CASSSKLTGGDYGYTF. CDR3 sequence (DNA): TGTGCCAGCAGCTCCAAACTTACAGGGGGCGACTATGGCTACACCTTC.

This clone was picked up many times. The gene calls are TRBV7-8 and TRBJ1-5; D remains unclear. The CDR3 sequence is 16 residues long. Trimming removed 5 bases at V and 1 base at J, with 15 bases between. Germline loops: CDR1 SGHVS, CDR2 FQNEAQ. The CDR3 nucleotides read TGTGCCAGCAGCGCAGTCAGACATACAAGCAATCAGCCCCAGCATTTT. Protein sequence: CASSAVRHTSNQPQHF. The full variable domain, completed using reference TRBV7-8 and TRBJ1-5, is GAGVSQSPRYKVAKRGQDVALRCDPISGHVSLFWYQQALGQGPEFLTYFQNEAQLDKSGLPSDRFFAERPEGSVSTLKIQRTQQEDSAVYLCASSAVRHTSNQPQHFGDGTRLSIL.

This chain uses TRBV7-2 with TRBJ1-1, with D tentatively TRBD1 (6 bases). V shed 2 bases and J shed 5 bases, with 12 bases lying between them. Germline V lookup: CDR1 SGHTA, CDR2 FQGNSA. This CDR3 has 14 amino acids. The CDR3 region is CASSLRTGTTEAFF. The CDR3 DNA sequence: TGTGCCAGCAGCTTAAGAACAGGGACGACTGAAGCTTTCTTT.

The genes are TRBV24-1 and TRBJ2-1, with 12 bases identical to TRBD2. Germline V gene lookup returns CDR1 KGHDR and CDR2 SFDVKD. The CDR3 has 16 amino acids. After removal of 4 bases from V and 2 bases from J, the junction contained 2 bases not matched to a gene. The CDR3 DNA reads TGTGCCACCAGTGACTCTAGCGGGAGGGCCTACAATGAGCAGTTCTTC. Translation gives CATSDSSGRAYNEQFF.

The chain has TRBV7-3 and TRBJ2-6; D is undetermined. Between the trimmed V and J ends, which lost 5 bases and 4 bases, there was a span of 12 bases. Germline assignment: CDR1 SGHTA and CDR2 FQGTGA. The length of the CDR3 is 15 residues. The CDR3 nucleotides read TGTGCCAGCAGCCCAAACCCCACAGGGGCCAACGTCCTGACTTTC. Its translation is CASSPNPTGANVLTF.

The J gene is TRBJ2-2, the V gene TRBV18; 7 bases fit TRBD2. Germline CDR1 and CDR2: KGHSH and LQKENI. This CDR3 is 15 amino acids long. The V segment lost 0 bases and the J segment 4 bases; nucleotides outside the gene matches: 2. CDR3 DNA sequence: TGTGCCAGCTCACCACCGGGGGGGAGCACCGGGGAGCTGTTTTTT. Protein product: CASSPPGGSTGELFF.

CDR3: CAWSFDRGGGEKLFF. CDR3 nucleotides: TGTGCCTGGAGTTTTGATCGAGGGGGTGGAGAAAAACTGTTTTTT. The V call is TRBV30, the J call TRBJ1-4; a possible D gene is TRBD1 (6 bases). The CDR3 extends over 15 amino acids. Germline V gives CDR1 GTSNPN, CDR2 SVGIG (reference sequence). V was trimmed by 2 bases and J by 8 bases, leaving 18 bases between them.

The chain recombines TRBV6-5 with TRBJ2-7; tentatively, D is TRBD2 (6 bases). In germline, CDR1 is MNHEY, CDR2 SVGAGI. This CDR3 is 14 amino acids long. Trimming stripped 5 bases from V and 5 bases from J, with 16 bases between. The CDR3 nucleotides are TGTGCCAGCAGTCGAGCGGGTCCCCACAACGAGCAGTACTTC. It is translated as CASSRAGPHNEQYF.

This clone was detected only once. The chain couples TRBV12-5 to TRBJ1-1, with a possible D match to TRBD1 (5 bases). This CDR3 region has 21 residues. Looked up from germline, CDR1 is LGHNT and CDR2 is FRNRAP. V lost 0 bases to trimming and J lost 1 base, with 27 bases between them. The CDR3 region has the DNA TGTGCTAGTGGTTTGGTACTAGGGTATTCCCCGGGACTCCCTGAGAACACTGAAGCTTTCTTT. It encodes CASGLVLGYSPGLPENTEAFF.

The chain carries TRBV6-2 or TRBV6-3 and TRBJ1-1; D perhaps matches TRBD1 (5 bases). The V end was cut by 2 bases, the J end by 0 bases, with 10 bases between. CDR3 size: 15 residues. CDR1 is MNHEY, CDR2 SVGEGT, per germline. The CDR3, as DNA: TGTGCCAGCAGTTACGGTGGGGCCCTGAACACTGAAGCTTTCTTT. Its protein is CASSYGGALNTEAFF.

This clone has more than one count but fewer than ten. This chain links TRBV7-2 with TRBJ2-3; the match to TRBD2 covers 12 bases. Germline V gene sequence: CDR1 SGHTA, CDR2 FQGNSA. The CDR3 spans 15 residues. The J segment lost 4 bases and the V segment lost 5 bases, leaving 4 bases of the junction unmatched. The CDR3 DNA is TGTGCCAGCAGCCTGGGACTAGCGGGTTCAGATACGCAGTATTTT. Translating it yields CASSLGLAGSDTQYF. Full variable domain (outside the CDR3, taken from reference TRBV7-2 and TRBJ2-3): GAGVSQSPSNKVTEKGKDVELRCDPISGHTALYWYRQSLGQGLEFLIYFQGNSAPDKSGLPSDRFSAERTGGSVSTLTIQRTQQEDSAVYLCASSLGLAGSDTQYFGPGTRLTVL.

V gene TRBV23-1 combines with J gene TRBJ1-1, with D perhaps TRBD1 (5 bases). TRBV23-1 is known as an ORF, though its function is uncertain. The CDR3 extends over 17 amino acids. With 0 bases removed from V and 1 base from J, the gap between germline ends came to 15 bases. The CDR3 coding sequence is TGCGCCAGCAGTCAATCTCGGGGCGGGGGAGAGAACACTGAAGCTTTCTTT. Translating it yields CASSQSRGGGENTEAFF.

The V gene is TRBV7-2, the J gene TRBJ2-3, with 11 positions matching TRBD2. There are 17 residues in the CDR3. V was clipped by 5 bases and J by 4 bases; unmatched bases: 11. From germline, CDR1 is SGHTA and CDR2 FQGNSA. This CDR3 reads CASSLSRLAGLPDTQYF. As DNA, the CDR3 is TGTGCCAGCAGCCTCTCACGACTAGCGGGACTTCCAGATACGCAGTATTTT.

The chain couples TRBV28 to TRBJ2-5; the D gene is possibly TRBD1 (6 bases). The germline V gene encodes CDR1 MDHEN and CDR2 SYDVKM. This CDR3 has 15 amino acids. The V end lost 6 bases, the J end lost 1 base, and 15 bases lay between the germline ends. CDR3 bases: TGTGCCAGCAGCGCCCCGACAGGTTTCCAAGAGACCCAGTACTTC. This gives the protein CASSAPTGFQETQYF.

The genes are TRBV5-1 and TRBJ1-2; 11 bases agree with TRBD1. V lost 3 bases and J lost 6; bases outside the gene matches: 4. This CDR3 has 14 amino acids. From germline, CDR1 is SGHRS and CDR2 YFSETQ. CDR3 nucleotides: TGCGCCAGCAGCTCGGGACAGGGGGGCGATGGCTACACCTTC. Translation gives CASSSGQGGDGYTF.

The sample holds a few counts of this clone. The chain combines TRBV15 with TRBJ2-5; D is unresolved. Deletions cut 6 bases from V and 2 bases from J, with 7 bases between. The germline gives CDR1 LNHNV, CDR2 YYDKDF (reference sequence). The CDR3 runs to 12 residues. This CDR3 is CATSKFQETQYF. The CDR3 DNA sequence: TGTGCCACCAGTAAATTTCAAGAGACCCAGTACTTC.

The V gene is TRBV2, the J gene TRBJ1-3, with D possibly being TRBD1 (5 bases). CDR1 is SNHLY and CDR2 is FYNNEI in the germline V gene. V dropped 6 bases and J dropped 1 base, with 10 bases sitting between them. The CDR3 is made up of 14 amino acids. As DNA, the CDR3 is TGTGCCAGCAGCCGGGGGAGGTCTGGAAACACCATATATTTT. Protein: CASSRGRSGNTIYF.

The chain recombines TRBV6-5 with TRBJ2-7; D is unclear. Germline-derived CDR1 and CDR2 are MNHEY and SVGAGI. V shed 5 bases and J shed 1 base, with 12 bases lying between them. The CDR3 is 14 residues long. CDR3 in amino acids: CASSQRAGSYEQYF. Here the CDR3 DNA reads TGTGCCAGCAGTCAGCGTGCCGGGTCCTACGAGCAGTACTTC.

The chain's CDR3 is CASSPTGGRTGELFF. The CDR3 nucleotides read TGTGCCAGCAGTCCCACAGGGGGCCGAACCGGGGAGCTGTTTTTT. This sequence joins TRBV6-4 and TRBJ2-2; 9 bases fit TRBD1. This CDR3 spans 15 amino acids. The J segment lost 5 bases and the V segment lost 5 bases, leaving 6 bases of the junction unmatched. Germline CDR1 is MRHNA and CDR2 is SNTAGT.

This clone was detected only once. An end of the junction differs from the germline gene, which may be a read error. The CDR3 sequence is CASSVTSGGSYEQYF. The CDR3 DNA is TGTGCCAGCAGCGTAACTAGCGGGGGGTCCTACGAGCAGTACTTC. The chain combines TRBV7-3 with TRBJ2-7, with 12 nucleotides matching TRBD2. The CDR3 runs to 15 residues. CDR1 and CDR2 (germline): SGHTA, FQGTGA.